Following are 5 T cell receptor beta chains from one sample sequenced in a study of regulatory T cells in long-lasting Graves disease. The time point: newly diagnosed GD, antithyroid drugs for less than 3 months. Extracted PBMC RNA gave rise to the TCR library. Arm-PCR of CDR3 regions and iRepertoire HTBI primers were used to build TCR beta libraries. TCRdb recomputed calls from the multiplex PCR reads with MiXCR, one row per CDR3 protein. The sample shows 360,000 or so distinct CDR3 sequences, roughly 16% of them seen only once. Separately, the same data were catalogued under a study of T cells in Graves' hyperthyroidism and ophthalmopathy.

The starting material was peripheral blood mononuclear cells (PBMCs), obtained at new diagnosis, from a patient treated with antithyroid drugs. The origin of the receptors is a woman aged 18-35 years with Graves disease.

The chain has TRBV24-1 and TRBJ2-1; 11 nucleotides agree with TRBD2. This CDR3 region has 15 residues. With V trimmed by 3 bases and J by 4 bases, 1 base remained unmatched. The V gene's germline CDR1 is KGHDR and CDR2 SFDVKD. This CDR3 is CATSDLAGGYNEQFF. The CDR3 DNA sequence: TGTGCCACCAGTGATCTAGCGGGGGGATACAATGAGCAGTTCTTC.

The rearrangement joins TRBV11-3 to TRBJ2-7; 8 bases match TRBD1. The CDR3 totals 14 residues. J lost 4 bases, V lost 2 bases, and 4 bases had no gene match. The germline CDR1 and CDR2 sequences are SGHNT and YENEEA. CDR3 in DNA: TGTGCCAGCAGCTTATACAGGGGGGCGTACGAGCAGTACTTC. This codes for CASSLYRGAYEQYF.

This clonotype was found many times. The DNA for the CDR3 is TGTGCCAGCAGTGAACGGAGGGGCGTTAATGGCTACACCTTC. Translation gives CASSERRGVNGYTF. The V and J genes are TRBV2 and TRBJ1-2, with D perhaps matching TRBD1 (5 bases). Trimming cost V 2 bases and J 6 bases, with 13 bases left between them. The germline gives CDR1 SNHLY, CDR2 FYNNEI. The CDR3 is 14 amino acids.

The chain's CDR3 is CASSIEGGRGVHNEQFF. CDR3 DNA: TGTGCCAGTAGTATAGAGGGGGGAAGAGGCGTTCACAATGAGCAGTTCTTC. This chain uses TRBV19 with TRBJ2-1, with a possible D match to TRBD2 (6 bases). V lost 0 bases and J lost 5, with 17 bases in between. The CDR3 has 17 amino acids. CDR1 and CDR2 from the germline V gene are LNHDA and SQIVND (reference sequence).

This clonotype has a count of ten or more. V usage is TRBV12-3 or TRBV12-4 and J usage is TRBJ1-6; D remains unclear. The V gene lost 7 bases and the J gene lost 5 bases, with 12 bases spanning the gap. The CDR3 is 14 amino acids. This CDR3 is CASTLNKDNSPLHF. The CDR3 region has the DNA TGTGCCAGCACCTTAAACAAGGATAATTCACCCCTCCACTTT.